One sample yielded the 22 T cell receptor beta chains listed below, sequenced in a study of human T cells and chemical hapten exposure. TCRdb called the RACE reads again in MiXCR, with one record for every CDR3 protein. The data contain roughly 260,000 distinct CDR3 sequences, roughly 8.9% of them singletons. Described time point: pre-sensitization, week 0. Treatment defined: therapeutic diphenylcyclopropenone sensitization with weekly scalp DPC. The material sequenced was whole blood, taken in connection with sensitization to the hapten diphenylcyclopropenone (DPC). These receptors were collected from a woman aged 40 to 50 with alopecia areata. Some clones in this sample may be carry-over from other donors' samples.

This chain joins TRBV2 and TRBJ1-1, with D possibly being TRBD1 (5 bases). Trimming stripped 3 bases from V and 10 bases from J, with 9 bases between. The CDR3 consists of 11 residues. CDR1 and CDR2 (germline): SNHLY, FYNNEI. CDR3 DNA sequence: TGTGCCAGCAGTGACAGGGAAGGAGCTTTCTTT. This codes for CASSDREGAFF.

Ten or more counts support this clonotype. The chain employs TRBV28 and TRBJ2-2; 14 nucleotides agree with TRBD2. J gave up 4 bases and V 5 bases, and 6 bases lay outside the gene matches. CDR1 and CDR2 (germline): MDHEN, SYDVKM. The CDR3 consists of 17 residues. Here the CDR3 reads CASSPTSGRGGTGELFF. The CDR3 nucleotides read TGTGCCAGCAGTCCGACTAGCGGGAGGGGAGGCACCGGGGAGCTGTTTTTT.

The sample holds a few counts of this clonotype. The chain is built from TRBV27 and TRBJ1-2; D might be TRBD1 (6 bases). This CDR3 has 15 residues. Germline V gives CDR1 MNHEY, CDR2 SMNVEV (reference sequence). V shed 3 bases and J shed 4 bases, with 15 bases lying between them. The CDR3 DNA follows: TGTGCCAGCAGTTTGATGGCAGGGGCTTTCTATGGCTACACCTTC. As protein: CASSLMAGAFYGYTF.

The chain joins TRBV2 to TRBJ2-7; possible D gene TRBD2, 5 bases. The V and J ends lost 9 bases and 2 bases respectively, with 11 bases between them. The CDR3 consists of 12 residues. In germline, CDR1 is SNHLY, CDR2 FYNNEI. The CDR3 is CASTRAAYEQYF. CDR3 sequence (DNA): TGTGCCAGTACGAGGGCGGCCTACGAGCAGTACTTC.

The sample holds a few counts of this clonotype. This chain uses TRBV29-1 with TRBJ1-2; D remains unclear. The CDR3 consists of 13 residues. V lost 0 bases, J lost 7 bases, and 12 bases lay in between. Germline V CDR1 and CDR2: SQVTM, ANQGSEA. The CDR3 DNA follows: TGCAGCGTTGAAGAAAGGGCCCTCCGTGGCTACACCTTC. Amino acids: CSVEERALRGYTF.

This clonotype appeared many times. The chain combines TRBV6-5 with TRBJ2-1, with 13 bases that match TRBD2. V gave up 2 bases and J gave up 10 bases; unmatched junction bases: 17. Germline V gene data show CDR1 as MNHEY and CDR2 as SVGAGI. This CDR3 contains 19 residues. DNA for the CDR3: TGTGCCAGCAGTTACAGAGAGGCCGGACTAGCGGGGGCCCGTAGGGAGCAGTTCTTC. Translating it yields CASSYREAGLAGARREQFF.

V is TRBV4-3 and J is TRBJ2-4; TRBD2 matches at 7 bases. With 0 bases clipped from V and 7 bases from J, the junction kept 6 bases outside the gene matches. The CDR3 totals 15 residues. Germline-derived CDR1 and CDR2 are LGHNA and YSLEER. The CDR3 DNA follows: TGCGCCAGCAGCCAAGAAGGGAGGGCCTGGAACATTCAGTACTTC. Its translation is CASSQEGRAWNIQYF.

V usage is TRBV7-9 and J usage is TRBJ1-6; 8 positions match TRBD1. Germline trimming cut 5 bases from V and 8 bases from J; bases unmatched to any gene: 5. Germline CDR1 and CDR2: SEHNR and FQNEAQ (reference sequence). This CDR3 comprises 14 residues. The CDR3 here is CASSPIQGDSPLHF. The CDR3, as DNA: TGTGCCAGCAGCCCAATACAGGGGGATTCACCCCTCCACTTT.

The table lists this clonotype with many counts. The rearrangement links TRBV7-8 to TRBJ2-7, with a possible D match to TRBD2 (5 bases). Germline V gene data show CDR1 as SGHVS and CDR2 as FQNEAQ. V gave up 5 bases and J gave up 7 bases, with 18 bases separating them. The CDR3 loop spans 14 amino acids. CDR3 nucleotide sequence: TGTGCCAGCAGCCTGCGCCCAGAGGGCGGAGAGCAGTACTTC. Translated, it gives CASSLRPEGGEQYF.

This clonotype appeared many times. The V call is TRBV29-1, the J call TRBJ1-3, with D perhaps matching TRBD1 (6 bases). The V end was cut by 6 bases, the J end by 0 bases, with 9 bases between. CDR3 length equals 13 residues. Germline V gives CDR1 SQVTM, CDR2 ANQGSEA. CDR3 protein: CSVPGDSGNTIYF. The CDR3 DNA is TGCAGCGTACCAGGGGACTCTGGAAACACCATATATTTT.

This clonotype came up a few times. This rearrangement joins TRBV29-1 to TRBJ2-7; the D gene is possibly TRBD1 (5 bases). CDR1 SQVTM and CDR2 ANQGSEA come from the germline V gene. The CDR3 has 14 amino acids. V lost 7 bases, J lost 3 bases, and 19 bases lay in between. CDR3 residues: CSASSQVSGYEQYF. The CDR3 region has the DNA TGCAGCGCGAGCTCACAGGTTTCTGGCTACGAGCAGTACTTC.

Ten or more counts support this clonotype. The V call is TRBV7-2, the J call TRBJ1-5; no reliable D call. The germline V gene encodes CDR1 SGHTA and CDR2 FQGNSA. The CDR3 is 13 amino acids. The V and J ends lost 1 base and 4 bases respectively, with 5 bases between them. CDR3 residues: CASSLGVNQPQHF. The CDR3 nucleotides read TGTGCCAGCAGCTTAGGAGTAAATCAGCCCCAGCATTTT.

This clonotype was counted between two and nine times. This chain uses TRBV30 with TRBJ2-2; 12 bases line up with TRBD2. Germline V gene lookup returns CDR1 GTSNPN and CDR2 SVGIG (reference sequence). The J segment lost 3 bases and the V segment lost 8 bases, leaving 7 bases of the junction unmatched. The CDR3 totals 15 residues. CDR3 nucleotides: TGTGCCGGCGGACTAGCGGGAATCGACACCGGGGAGCTGTTTTTT. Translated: CAGGLAGIDTGELFF.

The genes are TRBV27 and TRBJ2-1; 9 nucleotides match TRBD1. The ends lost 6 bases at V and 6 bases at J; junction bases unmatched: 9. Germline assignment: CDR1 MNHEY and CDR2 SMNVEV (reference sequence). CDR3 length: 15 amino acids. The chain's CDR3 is CASRSFWTGVNEQFF. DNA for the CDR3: TGTGCCAGCAGAAGTTTCTGGACAGGGGTCAATGAGCAGTTCTTC.

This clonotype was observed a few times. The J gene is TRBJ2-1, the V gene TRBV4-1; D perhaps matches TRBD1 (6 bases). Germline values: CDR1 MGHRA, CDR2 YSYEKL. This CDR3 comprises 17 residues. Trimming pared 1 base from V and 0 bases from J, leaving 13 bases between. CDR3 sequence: CASSQAGQPSSYNEQFF. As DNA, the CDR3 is TGCGCCAGCAGCCAAGCCGGACAGCCTTCCTCCTACAATGAGCAGTTCTTC.

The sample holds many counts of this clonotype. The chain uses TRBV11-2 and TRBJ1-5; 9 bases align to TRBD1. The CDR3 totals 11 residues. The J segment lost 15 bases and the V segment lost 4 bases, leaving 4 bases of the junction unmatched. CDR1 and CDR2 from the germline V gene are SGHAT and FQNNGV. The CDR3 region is CASSSTGGRHF. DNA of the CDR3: TGTGCCAGCAGCTCTACAGGGGGCCGGCATTTT.

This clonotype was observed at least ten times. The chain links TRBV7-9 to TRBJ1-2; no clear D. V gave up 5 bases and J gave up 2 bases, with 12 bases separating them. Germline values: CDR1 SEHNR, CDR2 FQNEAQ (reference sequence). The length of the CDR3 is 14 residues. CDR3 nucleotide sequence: TGTGCCAGCAGCGAAGCTGTCTGGAACTATGGCTACACCTTC. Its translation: CASSEAVWNYGYTF.

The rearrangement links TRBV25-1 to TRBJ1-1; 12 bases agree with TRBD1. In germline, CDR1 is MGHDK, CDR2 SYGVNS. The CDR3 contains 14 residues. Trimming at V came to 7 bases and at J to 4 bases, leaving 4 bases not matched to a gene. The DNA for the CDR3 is TGTGCCAGCACAGGGACAGGGGGCGTCACTGAAGCTTTCTTT. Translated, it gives CASTGTGGVTEAFF.

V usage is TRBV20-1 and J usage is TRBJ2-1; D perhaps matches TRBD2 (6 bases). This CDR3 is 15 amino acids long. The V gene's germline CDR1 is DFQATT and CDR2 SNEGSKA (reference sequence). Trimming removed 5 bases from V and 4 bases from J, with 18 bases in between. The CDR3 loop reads CSAPPPLAQYNEQFF. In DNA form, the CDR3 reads TGCAGTGCTCCTCCTCCTCTAGCGCAATACAATGAGCAGTTCTTC.

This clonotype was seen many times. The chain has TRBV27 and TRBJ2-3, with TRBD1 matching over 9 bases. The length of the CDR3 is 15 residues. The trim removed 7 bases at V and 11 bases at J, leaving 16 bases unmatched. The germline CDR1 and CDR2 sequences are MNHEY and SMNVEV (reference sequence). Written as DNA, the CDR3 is TGTGCCAGCAAGGACAGGGGCCACCCAGGGATGAAGCAGTATTTT. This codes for CASKDRGHPGMKQYF.

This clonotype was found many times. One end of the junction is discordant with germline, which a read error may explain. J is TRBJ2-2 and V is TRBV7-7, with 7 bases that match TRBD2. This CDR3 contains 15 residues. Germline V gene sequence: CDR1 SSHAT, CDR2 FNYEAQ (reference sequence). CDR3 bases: TGTGCTAGCAGCTTAAGTCGGGGGGACACCGGGGAGCTGTTTTTT. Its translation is CASSLSRGDTGELFF.

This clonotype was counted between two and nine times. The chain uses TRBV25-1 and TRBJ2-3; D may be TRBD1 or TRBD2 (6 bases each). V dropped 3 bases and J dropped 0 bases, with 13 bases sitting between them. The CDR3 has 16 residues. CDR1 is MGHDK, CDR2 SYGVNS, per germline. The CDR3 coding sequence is TGTGCCAGCAGTGACGGAGGGGGTCCAAGCACAGATACGCAGTATTTT. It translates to CASSDGGGPSTDTQYF. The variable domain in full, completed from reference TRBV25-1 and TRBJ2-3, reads EADIYQTPRYLVIGTGKKITLECSQTMGHDKMYWYQQDPGMELHLIHYSYGVNSTEKGDLSSESTVSRIRTEHFPLTLESARPSHTSQYLCASSDGGGPSTDTQYFGPGTRLTVL.